Below are 17 T cell receptor beta chains sequenced from a single sample in a study of control samples from healthy donors and cancer patients. TCRdb's table, derived via immunoSEQ multiplex PCR, lists solely in-frame clones and lacks some. The sample contains roughly 130,000 clones, around 94% of which appear only once. The sample consisted of PBMCs. These TCRs come from a man aged 60 to 69 with colorectal cancer.

The chain couples TRBV3-1 (or the pseudogene TRBV3-2) to TRBJ1-2; D might be TRBD1 (5 bases). Trimming pared 7 bases from V and 3 bases from J, leaving 15 bases between. Germline V gives CDR1 LGHDT, CDR2 YNNKEL (reference sequence). The CDR3 runs 14 residues. CDR3 in amino acids: CASTPGGAHYGYTF. The DNA for the CDR3 is TGTGCCAGCACGCCGGGCGGGGCCCACTATGGCTACACCTTC.

J is TRBJ2-7 and V is TRBV19, with D possibly being TRBD1 (6 bases). Trimming removed 3 bases at V and 2 bases at J, with 8 bases between. CDR1 is LNHDA and CDR2 is SQIVND in the germline V gene (reference sequence). This CDR3 comprises 13 residues. For the CDR3, the DNA is TGTGCCAGTAGTATTGCAGGGGCCTACGAGCAGTACTTC. This codes for CASSIAGAYEQYF.

This clone has a single count. The V and J genes are TRBV5-1 and TRBJ1-4, with D tentatively TRBD1 (6 bases). Germline CDR1 and CDR2: SGHRS and YFSETQ. The V gene lost 4 bases and the J gene lost 8 bases, with 21 bases spanning the gap. This CDR3 contains 16 residues. The CDR3 loop reads CASSPIHRDGGEKLFF. CDR3 sequence (DNA): TGCGCCAGCAGCCCCATTCACAGGGATGGAGGCGAAAAACTGTTTTTT.

The chain uses TRBV29-1 and TRBJ2-3; TRBD2 matches at 9 bases. The CDR3 loop spans 14 amino acids. Trimming removed 5 bases from V and 3 bases from J; junction bases left unmatched: 6. CDR1 SQVTM and CDR2 ANQGSEA come from the germline V gene. The CDR3 bases are TGCAGCGTTATTAGCGGGGGCGAAACAGATACGCAGTATTTT. This encodes CSVISGGETDTQYF.

This chain joins TRBV19 and TRBJ1-3; 9 nucleotides agree with TRBD1. The V gene end was trimmed by 6 bases and the J gene end by 11 bases; junction bases not matched to a gene: 11. Germline CDR1 reads LNHDA; CDR2 reads SQIVND (reference sequence). The CDR3 extends over 14 amino acids. The CDR3 sequence is CASSPRDRVGAIYF. The CDR3 coding sequence is TGTGCCAGTAGCCCCCGGGACAGGGTAGGCGCCATATATTTT.

V and J are TRBV30 and TRBJ1-3, with D unresolved. V dropped 2 bases and J dropped 5 bases, with 4 bases sitting between them. The CDR3 is 11 amino acids. Germline CDR1 GTSNPN, CDR2 SVGIG (reference sequence). CDR3 coding DNA: TGTGCCTGGAGTATACGAAACACCATATATTTT. Protein product: CAWSIRNTIYF.

The genes are TRBV24-1 and TRBJ1-2; D is possibly TRBD1 (5 bases). Germline-derived CDR1 and CDR2 are KGHDR and SFDVKD. Trimming removed 1 base from V and 4 bases from J, with 9 bases in between. This CDR3 is 14 amino acids long. CDR3: CATSDFDRTYGYTF. Written as DNA, the CDR3 is TGTGCCACCAGTGATTTCGACAGAACCTATGGCTACACCTTC.

The chain links TRBV4-1 to TRBJ1-4; tentatively, D is TRBD1 (5 bases). Trimming took 1 base from V and 8 from J, leaving 11 bases between them. The CDR3 has 14 residues. Germline V gene sequence: CDR1 MGHRA, CDR2 YSYEKL. As DNA, the CDR3 is TGCGCCAGCAGCCAAGGGGAGGAGGGGGAAAAACTGTTTTTT. This sequence encodes CASSQGEEGEKLFF.

The chain has TRBV5-8 and TRBJ2-5; 7 nucleotides match TRBD1. V was pared by 5 bases and J by 5 bases, with 3 bases of the junction left unmatched. Germline V gives CDR1 SGHTS, CDR2 YDEGEE. This CDR3 has 12 residues. CDR3 DNA: TGTGCCAGCAGAAGACAGGGCGAGACCCAGTACTTC. As protein: CASRRQGETQYF.

This chain uses TRBV3-1 (or the pseudogene TRBV3-2) with TRBJ2-7, with 14 bases matching TRBD2. This CDR3 is 14 amino acids long. Germline CDR1 is LGHDT and CDR2 is YNNKEL (reference sequence). Germline trimming cut 8 bases from V and 2 bases from J; bases unmatched to any gene: 2. The CDR3 DNA reads TGTGCCAGCGGGACTAGCGGGGGCCCCTACGAGCAGTACTTC. Protein sequence: CASGTSGGPYEQYF.

The chain recombines TRBV5-1 with TRBJ2-2; D might be TRBD1 (6 bases). Between the trimmed V and J ends, which lost 0 bases and 6 bases, there was a span of 9 bases. Germline V gives CDR1 SGHRS, CDR2 YFSETQ. The CDR3 loop spans 14 amino acids. CDR3 amino acids: CASSLGQAAGELFF. As DNA, the CDR3 is TGCGCCAGCAGCTTGGGACAGGCTGCCGGGGAGCTGTTTTTT.

The J gene is TRBJ2-3, the V gene TRBV29-1, with 9 bases that match TRBD1. This CDR3 has 14 amino acids. J was trimmed by 6 bases and V by 4 bases; bases with no gene match: 8. The germline V gene has CDR1 SQVTM and CDR2 ANQGSEA. Here the CDR3 reads CSVGATGGVDTQYF. The CDR3 DNA reads as TGCAGCGTTGGGGCGACAGGGGGGGTTGATACGCAGTATTTT.

The chain joins TRBV2 to TRBJ1-5; D not resolved. The CDR3 loop spans 15 amino acids. In germline, CDR1 is SNHLY, CDR2 FYNNEI. V was pared by 3 bases and J by 3 bases, with 12 bases between. The CDR3 protein is CASSDGQIANQPQHF. The CDR3 bases are TGTGCCAGCAGTGATGGGCAAATCGCCAATCAGCCCCAGCATTTT.

The chain links TRBV5-1 to TRBJ1-5, with no clear D. V was pared by 4 bases and J by 4 bases, with 9 bases between. CDR1 is SGHRS and CDR2 is YFSETQ in the germline V gene. CDR3 length equals 13 residues. The CDR3 DNA reads TGCGCCAGCAGCCCCGAGCTGAATCAGCCCCAGCATTTT. Translation: CASSPELNQPQHF.

This clone was detected only once. The CDR3 sequence is CASSLGEAGGYGYTF. CDR3 bases: TGTGCCAGCAGCTTGGGGGAGGCAGGGGGCTATGGCTACACCTTC. The V gene is TRBV5-5, the J gene TRBJ1-2, with 7 bases that match TRBD1. V lost 0 bases to trimming and J lost 4 bases; unmatched junction nucleotides: 6. The germline CDR1 and CDR2 sequences are SGHKS and YYEKEE (reference sequence). CDR3 length: 15 residues.

The chain links TRBV21-1 to TRBJ1-2. TRBV21-1 is an annotated pseudogene. The CDR3 runs to 18 residues. In DNA, the CDR3 is TGTGCCAGCAGCAAAGACCTCGGTTTTGGGACTGGGCGCTATGGCTACACCTTC. It encodes CASSKDLGFGTGRYGYTF.

This chain joins TRBV30 and TRBJ1-6, with TRBD1 as a possible D gene (6 bases). The CDR3 contains 14 residues. Germline V gene lookup returns CDR1 GTSNPN and CDR2 SVGIG (reference sequence). The germline V and J ends were trimmed by 4 bases and 9 bases, with 16 bases remaining between them. The CDR3 DNA is TGTGCCTGGAAACCTCAGGGGACGGGTTCACCCCTCCACTTT. Translation gives CAWKPQGTGSPLHF.